Presented here are 23 T cell receptor beta chains from one specimen sequenced in a study of tumor and adjacent non-tumor tissue in lung cancer. A modified ARM-PCR protocol with three rounds of nested PCR amplified TCRbeta. TCRdb ran MiXCR on the multiplex PCR reads and lists one entry per CDR3 protein. The table lists tens of thousands of distinct CDR3 sequences, about 67% of them singletons, with about a sixth in the top ten. This sample's RNA came from whole unsorted tissue. The sequencing sample was made of lung tumor tissue. The receptors were sampled from a man aged 60-69 years with non-small cell lung cancer.

This clonotype was seen many times. V gene TRBV20-1 combines with J gene TRBJ2-7, with D perhaps matching TRBD1 (6 bases). The CDR3 length is 14 residues. Germline CDR1 reads DFQATT; CDR2 reads SNEGSKA (reference sequence). Trimming shortened V by 6 bases and J by 4 bases, and 19 bases separated the two germline ends. CDR3 loop: CSAVGPDSMYEQYF. The CDR3 coding sequence is TGCAGTGCAGTGGGGCCGGACAGTATGTACGAGCAGTACTTC.

Details on this clonotype: The junction differs from germline at one of its ends, possibly a read error. The chain uses TRBV4-1 and TRBJ2-7; 7 nucleotides align to TRBD1. CDR3 size: 16 residues. Germline-derived CDR1 and CDR2 are MGHRA and YSYEKL. The CDR3 spells CASSHGTGQTTYGQYF. Here the CDR3 DNA reads TGCGCCAGCAGCCACGGTACGGGACAGACGACATACGGGCAGTACTTC.

This clonotype is a singleton in its sample. One end of the junction is discordant with germline, which a read error may explain. The rearrangement links TRBV11-1 to TRBJ2-2; D might be TRBD2 (5 bases). The CDR3 is 13 amino acids. Looked up from germline, CDR1 is SGHAT and CDR2 is FQDESV (reference sequence). The CDR3 loop reads CVSSFGMTGELCF. DNA of the CDR3: TGTGTCAGCAGCTTTGGAATGACCGGGGAGCTGTGTTTT. Filled out from reference TRBV11-1 and TRBJ2-2, the complete variable domain reads EAEVAQSPRYKITEKSQAVAFWCDPISGHATLYWYRQILGQGPELLVQFQDESVVDDSQLPKDRFSAERLKGVDSTLKIQPAELGDSAMYLCVSSFGMTGELCFGEGSRLTVL.

The J gene is TRBJ2-7, the V gene TRBV7-8; weak D call: TRBD1 (6 bases). CDR1 and CDR2 (germline): SGHVS, FQNEAQ. The V and J ends lost 5 bases and 0 bases respectively, with 17 bases between them. This CDR3 has 16 residues. The CDR3: CASSTSQGSNSYEQYF. The CDR3 coding sequence is TGTGCCAGCAGCACCTCCCAGGGGTCTAACTCCTACGAGCAGTACTTC.

The genes are TRBV6-1 and TRBJ1-5, with D possibly TRBD1 on 5 matching bases. CDR3 length: 15 amino acids. The V gene lost 3 bases and the J gene lost 10 bases, with 19 bases spanning the gap. CDR1 MNHNS and CDR2 SASEGT come from the germline V gene. The DNA of the CDR3 is TGTGCCAGCAGTGACAAGCTTGAAGGGGAGCGTCCCCAGCATTTT. It codes for CASSDKLEGERPQHF.

This clonotype appeared a few times. The rearrangement uses TRBV10-3 and TRBJ2-2; D is unclear. Trimming stripped 4 bases from V and 2 bases from J, with 11 bases between. CDR1 and CDR2 (germline): ENHRY, SYGVKD. This CDR3 contains 15 residues. The chain's CDR3 is CAISARGLNTGELFF. The CDR3 DNA reads TGTGCCATCAGTGCTAGAGGCCTAAACACCGGGGAGCTGTTTTTT.

In regard to this clonotype: At one end the junction does not follow the germline gene, possibly because of a read error. The chain joins TRBV11-2 to TRBJ2-1; possible D gene TRBD2, 5 bases. Germline V gene data show CDR1 as SGHAT and CDR2 as FQNNGV. CDR3 length: 15 amino acids. In DNA, the CDR3 is TGTGCCAGCAGCCCGCACCGGGGTATGAGAGATGAGCAGCTCTTC. The encoded protein is CASSPHRGMRDEQLF.

This chain uses TRBV28 with TRBJ2-3; D perhaps matches TRBD1 (5 bases). The CDR3 sequence is 12 residues long. The V gene lost 5 bases and the J gene lost 5 bases, with 8 bases spanning the gap. CDR1 MDHEN and CDR2 SYDVKM come from the germline V gene. CDR3 bases: TGTGCCAGCAGTCCAAGGGGAGATACGCAGTATTTT. Its protein is CASSPRGDTQYF.

By its share, this clonotype is medium-sized. The chain carries TRBV11-3 and TRBJ2-1, with D possibly being TRBD1 (5 bases). The CDR3 length is 15 residues. CDR1 and CDR2 from the germline V gene are SGHNT and YENEEA. V lost 2 bases and J lost 0, with 8 bases in between. The CDR3 region is CASSLRQGSYNEQFF. The CDR3 coding sequence is TGTGCCAGCAGCTTACGGCAGGGCTCCTACAATGAGCAGTTCTTC.

This clonotype occurred many times. CDR3 residues: CASSLGQYNEQFF. The CDR3 region has the DNA TGTGCCAGCAGCCTGGGACAGTACAATGAGCAGTTCTTC. The gene calls are TRBV6-2 or TRBV6-3 and TRBJ2-1, with 7 bases fitting TRBD1. Germline V gene sequence: CDR1 MNHEY, CDR2 SVGEGT. Germline trimming cut 6 bases from V and 4 bases from J; bases unmatched to any gene: 3. The CDR3 has 13 amino acids.

Comment on this clonotype: The junction differs from germline at one of its ends, possibly a read error. The chain employs TRBV5-5 and TRBJ2-7; 8 bases are a match to TRBD2. This CDR3 region has 13 residues. CDR1 SGHKS and CDR2 YYEKEE come from the germline V gene (reference sequence). The DNA of the CDR3 is TGTGCTAGCAGCTTGACTAGCGCCTACGGGCAGTACTTC. This translates into CASSLTSAYGQYF. Full variable domain (outside the CDR3, taken from reference TRBV5-5 and TRBJ2-7): DAGVTQSPTHLIKTRGQQVTLRCSPISGHKSVSWYQQVLGQGPQFIFQYYEKEERGRGNFPDRFSARQFPNYSSELNVNALLLGDSALYLCASSLTSAYGQYFGPGTRLTVT.

On this clonotype: Since the CDR3 does not end with the conserved phenylalanine or tryptophan, this likely comes from a read error. The rearrangement uses TRBV10-2 and TRBJ2-5; no firm D call. Trimming removed 6 bases from V and 5 bases from J, with 10 bases in between. Germline V gives CDR1 WSHSY, CDR2 SAAADI. This CDR3 region has 12 residues. CDR3: CASSSLGETQYI. The CDR3 region has the DNA TGCGCCAGCAGCAGTTTAGGGGAGACCCAGTACATA.

On this clonotype: One end of the junction varies from germline; a read error may be responsible. The chain links TRBV6-1 to TRBJ1-5; no reliable D call. The germline CDR1 and CDR2 sequences are MNHNS and SASEGT. The length of the CDR3 is 13 residues. CDR3: CASSETTPQPLHF. Written as DNA, the CDR3 is TGTGCAAGCAGTGAAACCACCCCTCAGCCCCTGCATTTT.

Points on this clonotype: The final CDR3 position lacks the conserved phenylalanine or tryptophan, pointing to a likely read error. The chain is built from TRBV6-2 or TRBV6-3 and TRBJ2-7, with 7 bases that match TRBD2. Germline values: CDR1 MNHEY, CDR2 SVGEGT. J lost 4 bases, V lost 1 base, and 10 bases had no gene match. The CDR3 has 16 residues. The CDR3 loop is CASSYLLARVTYEQYL. The CDR3 nucleotides read TGTGCCAGCAGTTACTTACTAGCGAGGGTAACTTACGAGCAGTACCTC.

V is TRBV6-6 and J is TRBJ1-2, with D unclear. Germline V gene data show CDR1 as MNHNY and CDR2 as SVGAGI (reference sequence). Trimming left V 5 bases short and J 8 bases short, with 12 bases between. The CDR3 length is 12 residues. The CDR3 spells CASSRFEDGYTF. The CDR3 DNA sequence: TGTGCCAGCAGTCGCTTCGAGGACGGCTACACCTTC.

The table lists this clonotype with many counts. The rearrangement uses TRBV12-3 or TRBV12-4 and TRBJ2-2, with unresolved D. The CDR3 extends over 13 amino acids. V lost 3 bases and J 7 bases, leaving 9 bases between the germline ends. CDR3 in amino acids: CASSLREDGELFF. The CDR3 DNA is TGTGCCAGCAGTTTGAGAGAAGACGGGGAGCTGTTTTTT.

J is TRBJ1-5 and V is TRBV28, with D possibly being TRBD1 (5 bases). This CDR3 is built from 18 residues. The V end was cut by 3 bases, the J end by 2 bases, with 20 bases between. CDR1 is MDHEN and CDR2 is SYDVKM in the germline V gene. The CDR3 sequence is CASSFVGASRLGNQPQHF. CDR3 in DNA: TGTGCCAGCAGTTTCGTCGGGGCATCTCGGCTAGGCAATCAGCCCCAGCATTTT.

This clonotype was counted at least ten times. The V call is TRBV6-2 or TRBV6-3, the J call TRBJ2-7, with 9 nucleotides matching TRBD1. Germline loops: CDR1 MNHEY, CDR2 SVGEGT. J was trimmed by 3 bases and V by 0 bases; bases with no gene match: 9. CDR3 size: 17 residues. As DNA, the CDR3 is TGTGCCAGCAGTTACTCGAACGCCGGGACAGGGATCTACGAGCAGTACTTC. Its protein product is CASSYSNAGTGIYEQYF.

V and J are TRBV14 and TRBJ1-1, with D perhaps TRBD1 (6 bases). Germline CDR1 is SGHDN and CDR2 is FVKESK. This CDR3 spans 14 amino acids. CDR3 protein: CVNSQDRMNTEAFF. CDR3 DNA: TGTGTCAACAGCCAGGACAGAATGAACACTGAAGCTTTCTTT.

This chain links TRBV6-2 or TRBV6-3 with TRBJ2-1; tentatively, D is TRBD1 (5 bases). V was clipped by 7 bases and J by 0 bases, with 10 bases between them. CDR1 is MNHEY, CDR2 SVGEGT, per germline. The CDR3 is 14 residues long. DNA of the CDR3: TGTGCCAGCAAACCGCAGGGCTCCTACAATGAGCAGTTCTTC. Translation gives CASKPQGSYNEQFF.

The DNA of the CDR3 is TGTGCCAGCAGCTGTGGAGGGCCGGTCCAAGAGACCCAGTACTTC. This sequence encodes CASSCGGPVQETQYF. The V and J genes are TRBV11-2 and TRBJ2-5; tentatively, D is TRBD2 (6 bases). This CDR3 is built from 15 residues. Germline values: CDR1 SGHAT, CDR2 FQNNGV. The ends were cut back, 4 bases at V and 1 base at J, with 13 bases in the middle.

The chain recombines TRBV6-1 with TRBJ1-5; the D gene is possibly TRBD1 (5 bases). The CDR3 covers 17 residues. With 1 base removed from V and 6 bases from J, the gap between germline ends came to 19 bases. Germline-derived CDR1 and CDR2 are MNHNS and SASEGT. The CDR3 DNA follows: TGTGCCAGCAGTGAAGTCAGGAGATTTCAGGGCGGTCAGCCCCAGCATTTT. Its translation is CASSEVRRFQGGQPQHF.

In the case of this clonotype: This may be a read error, as it is one base from a much larger clone. The chain recombines TRBV6-4 with TRBJ2-3, with 7 bases fitting TRBD2. Germline V gene lookup returns CDR1 MRHNA and CDR2 SNTAGT. J was trimmed by 3 bases and V by 0 bases; bases with no gene match: 3. CDR3 length: 15 amino acids. The CDR3 loop reads CASSDSNGGTDTQYF. The DNA of the CDR3 is TGTGCCAGCAGTGACTCTAACGGGGGGACAGATACGCAGTATTTT.